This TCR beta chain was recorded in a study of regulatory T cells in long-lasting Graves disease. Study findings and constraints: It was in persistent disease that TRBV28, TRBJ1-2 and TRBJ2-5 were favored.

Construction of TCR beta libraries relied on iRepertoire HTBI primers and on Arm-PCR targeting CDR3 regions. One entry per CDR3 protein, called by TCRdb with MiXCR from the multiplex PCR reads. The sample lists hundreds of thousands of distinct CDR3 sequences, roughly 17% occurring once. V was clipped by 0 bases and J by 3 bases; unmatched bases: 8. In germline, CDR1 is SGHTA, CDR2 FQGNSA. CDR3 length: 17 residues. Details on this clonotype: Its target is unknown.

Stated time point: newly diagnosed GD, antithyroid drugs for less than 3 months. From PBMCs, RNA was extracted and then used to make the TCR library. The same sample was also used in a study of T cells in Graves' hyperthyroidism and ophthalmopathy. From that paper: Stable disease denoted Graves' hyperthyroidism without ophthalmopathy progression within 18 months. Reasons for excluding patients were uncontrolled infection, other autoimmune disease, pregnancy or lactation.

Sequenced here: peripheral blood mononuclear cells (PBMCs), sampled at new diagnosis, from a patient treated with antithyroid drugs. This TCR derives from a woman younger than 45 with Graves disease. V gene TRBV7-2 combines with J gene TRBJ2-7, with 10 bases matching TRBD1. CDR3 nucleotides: TGTGCCAGCAGCTTAGCGGGTAGGGGACAGGGGTTCTACGAGCAGTACTTC. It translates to CASSLAGRGQGFYEQYF.